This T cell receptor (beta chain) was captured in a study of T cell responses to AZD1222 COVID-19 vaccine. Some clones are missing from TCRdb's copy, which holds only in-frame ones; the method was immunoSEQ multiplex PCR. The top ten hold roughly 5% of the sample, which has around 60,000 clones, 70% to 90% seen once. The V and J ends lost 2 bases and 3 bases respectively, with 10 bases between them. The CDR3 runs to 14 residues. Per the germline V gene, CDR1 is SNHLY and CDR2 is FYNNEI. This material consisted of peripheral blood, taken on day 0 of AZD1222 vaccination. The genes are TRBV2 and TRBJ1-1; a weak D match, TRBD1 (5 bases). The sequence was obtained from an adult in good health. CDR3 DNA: TGTGCCAGCAGTGAAAGGGGCAGGGACACTGAAGCTTTCTTT. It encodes CASSERGRDTEAFF.